This TCR beta chain was observed in a study of blood T cell repertoires in COVID-19. The table came from immunoSEQ multiplex PCR; TCRdb's copy has only in-frame clones and leaves some out. The sample yields 30,000 to 45,000 clones, under 90% seen once. Trimming at V came to 3 bases and at J to 6 bases, leaving 5 bases not matched to a gene. The CDR3 runs 13 residues. CDR1 is SGHTA and CDR2 is FQGNSA in the germline V gene. The V call is TRBV7-2, the J call TRBJ2-7; 7 nucleotides agree with TRBD1. The sequenced sample was peripheral blood. The clonotype originates from a man aged 65 to 85 with acute or convalescent COVID-19. The CDR3, as DNA: TGTGCCAGCAGCTTTGCGACAGGGAGCGAGCAGTACTTC. As protein: CASSFATGSEQYF.